This TCR beta chain was captured by sequencing in a study of T cell responses to AZD1222 COVID-19 vaccine. Findings and limits, study-wide: It was only a handful of AZD1222 recipients who were seropositive at baseline. An increase in Spike-specific TCR breadth and depth was observed after two AZD1222 doses.

This clone has a single count. The antigen is unknown. Measured with immunoSEQ multiplex PCR; TCRdb has only the in-frame clones, and not every one. Of about 110,000 clones in the sample, approximately 90% were seen once. Deletions cut 7 bases from V and 5 bases from J, with 10 bases between. Germline lookup yields CDR1 SGHRS and CDR2 YFSETQ. This CDR3 contains 13 residues. The chain combines TRBV5-1 with TRBJ1-6; D not certain. This receptor was identified in an adult in good health. Source: peripheral blood, taken on day 0 of AZD1222 vaccination. Here the CDR3 reads CASPKDNNSPLHF. The CDR3 DNA is TGCGCCAGCCCGAAGGATAATAATTCACCCCTCCACTTT.